Included here is one T cell receptor beta chain sequence, with context. Each CDR3 protein gets one entry after TCRdb re-called the RT-PCR reads with MiXCR. The table shows about 680,000 distinct CDR3 sequences, with 12% to 15% occurring only once. CDR1 is DFQATT, CDR2 SNEGSKA, per germline (reference sequence). This CDR3 has 12 amino acids. This chain links TRBV20-1 with TRBJ1-2; the D is unclear. The sample comprised memory CD4+ T cells from blood. This TCR came from a female donor in good health, serving as a healthy control. The CDR3 here is CIPAENLYGYTF. In DNA form, the CDR3 reads TGCATTCCAGCGGAGAACCTCTATGGCTACACCTTC.